Each of the 13 T cell receptor beta chains below was sequenced from the same sample in a study of shared clonotypes between healthy human individuals. Cells designated naive CD8 were CD45RO-negative and were positively selected for CCR7, with terminally differentiated effector memory CD45RA+ cells excluded. The assay was immunoSEQ multiplex PCR, and TCRdb's table has in-frame clones only and misses some. The repertoire has about 2 million clones, approximately 94% of them found once; the top ten carry about 1.1%. The specimen sequenced was naive CD8+ T cells sorted from blood. The receptors were sampled from a man between 18 and 29 years old in good health.

As for this clone: At the DNA level, this CDR3 is encoded by other sequences in the same sample as well. The rearrangement uses TRBV27 and TRBJ2-7, with D unclear. The CDR3 contains 13 residues. Germline V gene data show CDR1 as MNHEY and CDR2 as SMNVEV (reference sequence). The V end was cut by 6 bases, the J end by 6 bases, with 15 bases between. CDR3 in DNA: TGTGCCAGCAGCCCTCCCGGGCCCGGCGAGCAGTACTTC. It is translated as CASSPPGPGEQYF.

This chain links TRBV10-1 with TRBJ2-1, with 12 bases identical to TRBD1. This CDR3 comprises 16 residues. Losses at the gene ends were 0 bases for V and 6 bases for J; bases not matched to a gene: 3. The V gene's germline CDR1 is WNHNN and CDR2 SYGVQD (reference sequence). In nucleotides, the CDR3 is TGCGCCAGCAGTGAGTCAGGGACAGGGGGCCGCAATGAGCAGTTCTTC. It translates to CASSESGTGGRNEQFF.

The chain is built from TRBV9 and TRBJ2-3; 8 positions match TRBD1. The V segment lost 5 bases and the J segment 0 bases; nucleotides outside the gene matches: 5. The CDR3 totals 15 residues. The germline V gene encodes CDR1 SGDLS and CDR2 YYNGEE. DNA of the CDR3: TGTGCCAGCAGGCCAACAGGGGGTAGCACAGATACGCAGTATTTT. Translating it yields CASRPTGGSTDTQYF. The variable domain in full, completed from reference TRBV9 and TRBJ2-3, reads DSGVTQTPKHLITATGQRVTLRCSPRSGDLSVYWYQQSLDQGLQFLIQYYNGEERAKGNILERFSAQQFPDLHSELNLSSLELGDSALYFCASRPTGGSTDTQYFGPGTRLTVL.

The V call is TRBV29-1, the J call TRBJ1-1; D is unresolved. With 2 bases removed from V and 4 bases from J, the gap between germline ends came to 5 bases. Germline V CDR1 and CDR2: SQVTM, ANQGSEA. The CDR3 loop spans 11 amino acids. CDR3 nucleotides: TGCAGCGTTGAACGAATCACTGAAGCTTTCTTT. Translating gives CSVERITEAFF.

The chain recombines TRBV5-6 with TRBJ2-3; no firm D call. The CDR3 loop spans 13 amino acids. V lost 3 bases, J lost 6 bases, and 11 bases lay in between. Germline V gene sequence: CDR1 SGHDT, CDR2 YYEEEE. The CDR3: CASSSNLGDTQYF. The CDR3 DNA reads as TGTGCCAGCAGCTCGAACTTGGGGGATACGCAGTATTTT.

The chain carries TRBV10-3 and TRBJ2-7; D possibly corresponds to TRBD1 (6 bases). Germline CDR1 is ENHRY and CDR2 is SYGVKD. The CDR3 is made up of 14 amino acids. With 4 bases removed from V and 5 bases from J, the gap between germline ends came to 15 bases. The CDR3 DNA is TGTGCCATCAGTGGAATGGGGGCCCCCCACGAGCAGTACTTC. Residues: CAISGMGAPHEQYF.

The chain combines TRBV5-4 with TRBJ2-2; 8 bases are a match to TRBD1. CDR1 is SGHNT, CDR2 YYREEE, per germline (reference sequence). The CDR3 loop spans 14 amino acids. The V gene end was trimmed by 0 bases and the J gene end by 7 bases; junction bases not matched to a gene: 2. This CDR3 is CASSLDRGFGELFF. The CDR3 bases are TGTGCCAGCAGCTTGGACAGGGGGTTCGGGGAGCTGTTTTTT.

The V and J genes are TRBV6-4 and TRBJ2-2; 9 bases are shared with TRBD2. Germline loops: CDR1 MRHNA, CDR2 SNTAGT. V was clipped by 2 bases and J by 5 bases; unmatched bases: 9. This CDR3 has 17 amino acids. CDR3 sequence reads: CASSDRDPTSGTGELFF. As DNA, the CDR3 is TGTGCCAGCAGTGACCGGGATCCCACTAGCGGGACCGGGGAGCTGTTTTTT.

The chain recombines TRBV30 with TRBJ1-2; TRBD1 aligns across 7 bases. The CDR3 length is 15 residues. The junction had 16 bases not matched to a gene; V was cut back by 8 bases and J by 4 bases. Germline V lookup: CDR1 GTSNPN, CDR2 SVGIG (reference sequence). CDR3 sequence: CAPTRQGGLAYGYTF. The CDR3 DNA is TGTGCCCCAACCCGACAGGGCGGGCTTGCCTATGGCTACACCTTC.

This chain uses TRBV7-3 with TRBJ2-1, with 7 bases matching TRBD1. CDR3 length equals 15 residues. Looked up from germline, CDR1 is SGHTA and CDR2 is FQGTGA. V dropped 5 bases and J dropped 9; count of bases not matched to a gene: 13. CDR3 bases: TGTGCCAGCAGCCCAAAAGGGGGCCCTCCCACTGAGCAGTTCTTC. Its protein is CASSPKGGPPTEQFF.

The chain uses TRBV4-1 and TRBJ2-1; D unresolved. Per germline, CDR1 MGHRA and CDR2 YSYEKL. This CDR3 has 15 residues. Trimming cost V 1 base and J 12 bases, with 19 bases left between them. Here the CDR3 reads CASSQALVDYRVQFF. CDR3 sequence (DNA): TGCGCCAGCAGCCAAGCCCTGGTGGATTACAGAGTGCAGTTCTTC.

The rearrangement links TRBV29-1 to TRBJ2-5; 8 bases align to TRBD1. CDR3 length: 15 residues. In germline, CDR1 is SQVTM, CDR2 ANQGSEA. J gave up 5 bases and V 6 bases, and 14 bases lay outside the gene matches. CDR3 in amino acids: CSVYTTTGVGETQYF. CDR3 coding DNA: TGCAGCGTCTATACCACGACAGGGGTGGGGGAGACCCAGTACTTC.

V usage is TRBV11-2 and J usage is TRBJ2-7; TRBD1 agrees at 8 bases. J was trimmed by 4 bases and V by 1 base; bases with no gene match: 15. The CDR3 totals 18 residues. Germline V gene lookup returns CDR1 SGHAT and CDR2 FQNNGV. CDR3 in DNA: TGTGCCAGCAGCTTAGTCGTGCTGGAGCAGGGGGCTTCATACGAGCAGTACTTC. This gives the protein CASSLVVLEQGASYEQYF.